The rows below give T cell receptor beta chains drawn from one sample of a study of technical replicates of blood from a handful of donors. The protocol was immunoSEQ multiplex PCR, while the TCRdb copy is restricted to in-frame clones and leaves out a portion. The sample contains 45,000 to 65,000 clones, nearly 95% of which appear only once. The sequenced material came from PBMCs. The receptors derive from a human donor in good health. Some clones in this sample may be carry-over from other donors' samples. The CDR3 runs from the conserved cysteine through the conserved F or W. The D gene is left open where the match is weak. Size tells how often a clone was seen (once, few, many) or the class of an expanded clone, and some rows leave it out.

J gene	V gene	D gene	clone size	CDR3 protein	CDR3 DNA
TRBJ2-7	TRBV21-1	NA	NA	CASSNQGCSYEQYF	TGTGCCAGCAGCAATCAGGGTTGCTCCTACGAGCAGTACTTC
TRBJ2-1	TRBV11-3	NA	NA	CASSLESSSNEQFF	TGTGCCAGCAGCTTAGAGTCTAGCTCTAATGAGCAGTTCTTC
TRBJ2-4	TRBV29-1	TRBD1	NA	CSVWTGGIQYF	TGCAGCGTGTGGACAGGCGGCATTCAGTACTTC
TRBJ2-7	TRBV7-6	NA	NA	CASSPDIASYEQYF	TGTGCCAGCAGCCCAGACATCGCCTCCTACGAGCAGTACTTC
TRBJ2-3	TRBV5-1	NA	once	CASSLPTSPTTDTQYF	TGCGCCAGCAGCTTGCCGACTTCTCCTACAACAGATACGCAGTATTTT
TRBJ1-3	TRBV21-1	NA	once	CASSKVGNFTGVCDGNTIYF	TGTGCCAGCAGCAAAGTGGGTAATTTTACAGGGGTTTGTGATGGAAACACCATATATTTT
TRBJ2-3	TRBV7-2	TRBD2	NA	CASSPSSGVTDTQYF	TGTGCCAGCAGCCCCAGTAGCGGGGTCACAGATACGCAGTATTTT
TRBJ2-3	TRBV10-3	TRBD2	NA	CASRAGGFPDTQYF	TGTGCCAGCCGAGCGGGAGGGTTCCCAGATACGCAGTATTTT
TRBJ1-3	TRBV4-1	TRBD1	NA	CASSQSGTGAGNTIYF	TGCGCCAGCAGCCAATCCGGGACAGGGGCCGGAAACACCATATATTTT
TRBJ2-2	TRBV5-1	TRBD2	NA	CASRQIRSGGNTGELFF	TGCGCCAGCCGTCAGATCCGTAGCGGGGGGAACACCGGGGAGCTGTTTTTT
TRBJ1-2	TRBV10-2	NA	NA	CASSETGYYGYTF	TGCGCCAGCAGTGAGACAGGATACTATGGCTACACCTTC
TRBJ1-2	TRBV6-5	NA	NA	CASRRQPGDYGYTF	TGTGCCAGCAGGAGACAGCCTGGGGACTATGGCTACACCTTC
TRBJ1-6	TRBV6-1	TRBD1	NA	CASSDGAGGSYNSPLHF	TGTGCCAGCAGTGATGGGGCAGGGGGCTCCTATAATTCACCCCTCCACTTT
TRBJ2-4	TRBV9	NA	NA	CASSDPGGINEGIQYF	TGTGCCAGCAGCGACCCGGGCGGGATAAATGAAGGCATTCAGTACTTC
TRBJ1-5	TRBV19	NA	NA	CATSLGGQQPQHF	TGTGCCACTTCTTTGGGGGGGCAACAGCCCCAGCATTTT